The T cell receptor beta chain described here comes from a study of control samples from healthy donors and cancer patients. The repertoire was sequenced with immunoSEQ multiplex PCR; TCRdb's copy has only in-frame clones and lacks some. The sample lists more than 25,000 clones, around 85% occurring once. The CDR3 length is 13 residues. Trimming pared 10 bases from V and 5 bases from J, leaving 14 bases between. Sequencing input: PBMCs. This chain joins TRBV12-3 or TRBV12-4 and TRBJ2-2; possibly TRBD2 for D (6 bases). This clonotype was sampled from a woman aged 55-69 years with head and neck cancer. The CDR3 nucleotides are TGTGCCACCCAGGAGGGAAGGACCGGGGAGCTGTTTTTT. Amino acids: CATQEGRTGELFF.